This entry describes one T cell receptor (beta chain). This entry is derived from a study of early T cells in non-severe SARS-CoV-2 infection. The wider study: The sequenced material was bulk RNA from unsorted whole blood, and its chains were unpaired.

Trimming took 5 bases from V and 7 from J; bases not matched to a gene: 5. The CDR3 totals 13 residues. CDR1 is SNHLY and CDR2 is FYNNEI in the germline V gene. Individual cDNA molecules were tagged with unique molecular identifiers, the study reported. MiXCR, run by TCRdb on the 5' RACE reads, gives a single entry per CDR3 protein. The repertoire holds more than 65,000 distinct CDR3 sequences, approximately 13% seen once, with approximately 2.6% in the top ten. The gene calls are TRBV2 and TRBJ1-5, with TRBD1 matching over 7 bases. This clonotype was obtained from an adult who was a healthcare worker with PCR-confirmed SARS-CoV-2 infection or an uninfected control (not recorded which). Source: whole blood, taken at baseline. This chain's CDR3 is CASSTGVEQPQHF. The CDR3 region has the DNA TGTGCCAGCAGTACAGGGGTCGAGCAGCCCCAGCATTTT.